This T cell receptor beta chain stems from a study of blood T cell repertoires in COVID-19 (TCRdb year 2020). As for the study more broadly: The collaborator samples originated in the United States, Italy and Spain and spanned the acute and convalescent phases of COVID-19. The material from the prospective study consisted of cDNA or gDNA derived from T cells, B-cell-depleted T cells, or PBMCs. Subjects who had been exposed to COVID-19, were actively infected with it, or had recovered from it provided the deeply sampled blood TCRbeta repertoires that made up the dataset. A freely available public database, intended as a resource for researchers studying the immune response to SARS-CoV-2, is where the repertoires were released. Samples came from the ongoing ImmuneRACE study (first 160 participants) plus 1,254 subjects from 6 global collaborators. The sample metadata nearly always contained a de-identified subject ID, COVID-19 status, age in years and sex. Where available, HLA class I and class II types were obtained from metadata supplied by the sample provider rather than from assay-based typing. The research as a whole found: The amount of clinical and demographic metadata varied by source and participant and was provided uncurated.

The immunoSEQ Assay, a bias-controlled multiplex PCR, was used to amplify TCRbeta CDR3 regions from genomic DNA. Regarding the original processing steps: The number of nucleated cells in each sample was estimated by amplification of reference gene primers within the assay. To quantify the absolute abundance of each unique TCRbeta CDR3 rearrangement, sequence reads were collapsed and filtered. For each sample, productive Simpson clonality was calculated as the square root of Simpson's diversity index across productive rearrangements. TCRdb carries this immuneACCESS record with in-frame sequences only. Its versions omit some clonotypes, under half of them owing to an unresolved V gene in the studies checked, with the rest unexplained. D and trimming were read from the DNA, whereas the V and J calls and clone size are those reported in that table. For this sample the table gives approximately 220,000 clones, of which about 80% were detected only once. Of the sample, about 5.3% falls within the top ten clones.

Participants in the prospective study were enrolled through a virtual design, were aged roughly 18 to 100 years, and lived in 24 United States geographic areas. Cohort assignment in the prospective study relied on participant-reported clinical history from a screening survey and a study questionnaire. Exposed participants were defined as having been in contact with someone with a PCR-confirmed or clinician-diagnosed COVID-19 case within 2 weeks of study entry. In the prospective study, mobile phlebotomists collected whole blood, serum and a nasopharyngeal or oropharyngeal swab from each participant. Participants in the prospective study had the option to provide additional blood draws and questionnaires over a roughly 2-month period. Before DNA extraction, prospective study blood samples were shipped either frozen or at room temperature. CDR1 and CDR2, looked up from the germline V gene (reference sequence), are SEHNR and FQNEAQ. The germline V end is reduced by 5 bases and the J end by 0 bases; junction bases left unmatched: 6. The CDR3 measures 15 amino acids from cysteine to phenylalanine. The kept DNA is CDR3 alone, 45 bases in frame from the first base.

Of note for this clone: This clone's antigen is unknown. No much larger clone exists at a distance of one base, and base qualities are not known.

Recombination joined TRBV7-9 with TRBJ1-2, and TRBD1 aligns with 7 junction nucleotides. Sequences were obtained from PBMCs or T cells enriched from blood (not recorded which). This clonotype was sampled from a woman aged 45 to 65 who had been exposed to COVID-19. The CDR3 protein sequence reads: CASSREQGTNYGYTF. Read as DNA, the sequence is TGTGCCAGCAGCCGGGAACAGGGGACTAACTATGGCTACACCTTC.